This is a list of T cell receptor beta chains from one sample in a study of patients and donors after allogeneic stem cell transplantation. TCRdb recomputed calls from the RT-PCR reads with MiXCR, one row per CDR3 protein. Of about 230,000 distinct CDR3 sequences listed, 13% to 15% were seen once; the top ten hold 11%. Sequenced input: blood, either unsorted or a sorted T cell fraction (not recorded which). These receptors all come from a human donor who was either an allogeneic HSCT recipient or a stem cell or donor lymphocyte infusion donor (not recorded which). It is not recorded whose cells these are; they may come from a transplant donor. Each CDR3 is given with its conserved first and last residue. Each record gives: clone size, D gene, J gene, V gene, CDR3 protein, CDR3 DNA. A D gene is named only where the DNA matches it firmly. Size tells how often a clone was seen (once, few, many) or the class of an expanded clone, and some rows leave it out.

clone size: .
D gene: .
J gene: TRBJ2-1
V gene: TRBV11-3
CDR3 protein: CASSPSNRWNEQFF
CDR3 DNA: TGTGCCAGCAGCCCCTCTAACCGATGGAATGAGCAGTTCTTC

clone size: many
D gene: .
J gene: TRBJ2-7
V gene: TRBV29-1
CDR3 protein: CSVGEGGYEQYF
CDR3 DNA: TGCAGCGTTGGGGAAGGTGGTTACGAGCAGTACTTC

clone size: few
D gene: .
J gene: TRBJ2-7
V gene: TRBV6-1
CDR3 protein: CASSVTGSLYEQYF
CDR3 DNA: TGTGCCAGCAGTGTAACAGGATCGCTCTACGAGCAGTACTTC

clone size: .
D gene: TRBD1
J gene: TRBJ2-7
V gene: TRBV11-3
CDR3 protein: CASRYRGDSYEQYF
CDR3 DNA: TGTGCCAGCAGATACAGGGGAGATTCCTACGAGCAGTACTTC

clone size: few
D gene: .
J gene: TRBJ2-5
V gene: TRBV21-1
CDR3 protein: CASSKVLPERQETQYF
CDR3 DNA: TGTGCCAGCAGCAAAGTCCTACCAGAACGTCAAGAGACCCAGTACTTC

clone size: many
D gene: TRBD1
J gene: TRBJ2-4
V gene: TRBV18
CDR3 protein: CASSPPRTGMGIQYF
CDR3 DNA: TGTGCCAGCTCACCACCGCGGACAGGAATGGGCATTCAGTACTTC

clone size: .
D gene: .
J gene: TRBJ2-5
V gene: TRBV6-5
CDR3 protein: CASSYSGTGETQYF
CDR3 DNA: TGTGCCAGCAGTTACTCAGGGACCGGGGAGACCCAGTACTTC

clone size: .
D gene: TRBD1
J gene: TRBJ2-7
V gene: TRBV5-1
CDR3 protein: CASSSAPGQVYEQYF
CDR3 DNA: TGCGCCAGCAGCTCGGCTCCGGGACAGGTGTACGAGCAGTACTTC

clone size: .
D gene: TRBD2
J gene: TRBJ2-1
V gene: TRBV14
CDR3 protein: CASSFRGLAGEGEQFF
CDR3 DNA: TGTGCCAGCAGCTTTAGGGGCCTAGCGGGAGAGGGCGAGCAGTTCTTC

clone size: .
D gene: TRBD2
J gene: TRBJ2-1
V gene: TRBV5-5
CDR3 protein: CASSPGLAVYNEQFF
CDR3 DNA: TGTGCCAGCAGCCCGGGACTAGCGGTCTACAATGAGCAGTTCTTC

clone size: few
D gene: .
J gene: TRBJ1-3
V gene: TRBV12-5
CDR3 protein: CASGLYPRSVTGGNTIYF
CDR3 DNA: TGTGCTAGTGGTTTGTACCCTCGGTCCGTGACTGGAGGAAACACCATATATTTT

clone size: many
D gene: TRBD2
J gene: TRBJ2-3
V gene: TRBV12-3/TRBV12-4
CDR3 protein: CASRGDYTDTQYF
CDR3 DNA: TGTGCCAGCAGGGGGGACTACACAGATACGCAGTATTTT

clone size: .
D gene: .
J gene: TRBJ1-2
V gene: TRBV3-1
CDR3 protein: CASSPGTRRGYTF
CDR3 DNA: TGTGCCAGCAGCCCTGGAACAAGACGGGGCTACACCTTC

clone size: many
D gene: .
J gene: TRBJ1-6
V gene: TRBV20-1
CDR3 protein: CSARSPAANNSPLHF
CDR3 DNA: TGCAGTGCTAGATCTCCGGCAGCTAATAATTCACCCCTCCACTTT

clone size: many
D gene: TRBD2
J gene: TRBJ2-1
V gene: TRBV11-3
CDR3 protein: CASSLDRRLAKDNEQFF
CDR3 DNA: TGTGCCAGCAGCTTAGATCGACGACTAGCGAAAGACAATGAGCAGTTCTTC

clone size: .
D gene: .
J gene: TRBJ2-2
V gene: TRBV7-9
CDR3 protein: CASSLAVRTGELFF
CDR3 DNA: TGTGCCAGCAGCTTAGCTGTCCGAACCGGGGAGCTGTTTTTT

clone size: many
D gene: TRBD2
J gene: TRBJ2-2
V gene: TRBV2
CDR3 protein: CASSVTGGGNTGELFF
CDR3 DNA: TGTGCCAGCAGTGTAACCGGGGGGGGTAACACCGGGGAGCTGTTTTTT

clone size: many
D gene: .
J gene: TRBJ2-1
V gene: TRBV10-3
CDR3 protein: CATGIGRDNEQFF
CDR3 DNA: TGTGCCACCGGTATTGGCAGGGACAATGAGCAGTTCTTC

clone size: .
D gene: .
J gene: TRBJ2-2
V gene: TRBV12-3/TRBV12-4
CDR3 protein: CASTPGKSTGELFF
CDR3 DNA: TGTGCCAGCACCCCGGGGAAGTCGACCGGGGAGCTGTTTTTT

clone size: .
D gene: .
J gene: TRBJ1-1
V gene: TRBV12-3/TRBV12-4
CDR3 protein: CVSSFRPNTEAFF
CDR3 DNA: TGTGTCAGCAGTTTCAGACCGAACACTGAAGCTTTCTTT

clone size: .
D gene: TRBD1
J gene: TRBJ1-5
V gene: TRBV6-6
CDR3 protein: CASRGQGYQPQHF
CDR3 DNA: TGTGCCAGCAGGGGACAGGGGTATCAGCCCCAGCATTTT

clone size: few
D gene: .
J gene: TRBJ1-6
V gene: TRBV9
CDR3 protein: CASSGGRSTGMQPLHF
CDR3 DNA: TGTGCCAGCAGCGGAGGAAGGTCGACAGGCATGCAACCCCTCCACTTT

clone size: few
D gene: TRBD1
J gene: TRBJ1-4
V gene: TRBV20-1
CDR3 protein: CSASWDRDEKLFF
CDR3 DNA: TGCAGTGCTAGTTGGGACAGGGACGAAAAACTGTTTTTT

clone size: few
D gene: TRBD2
J gene: TRBJ2-5
V gene: TRBV20-1
CDR3 protein: CSARSRRGGAETQYF
CDR3 DNA: TGCAGTGCTAGAAGTAGGCGCGGGGGGGCGGAGACCCAGTACTTC

clone size: many
D gene: .
J gene: TRBJ2-1
V gene: TRBV2
CDR3 protein: CASRNRVDNYNEQFF
CDR3 DNA: TGTGCCAGCAGGAACAGGGTAGATAACTACAATGAGCAGTTCTTC

clone size: few
D gene: TRBD1
J gene: TRBJ2-7
V gene: TRBV25-1
CDR3 protein: CASSETWDSYEQYF
CDR3 DNA: TGTGCCAGCAGTGAAACTTGGGACAGCTACGAGCAGTACTTC

clone size: .
D gene: .
J gene: TRBJ1-1
V gene: TRBV6-5
CDR3 protein: CASSYGGVRDTEAFF
CDR3 DNA: TGTGCCAGCAGTTACGGGGGAGTCAGAGACACTGAAGCTTTCTTT

clone size: many
D gene: TRBD1
J gene: TRBJ2-2
V gene: TRBV11-2
CDR3 protein: CASSLRGSGGTGTGELFF
CDR3 DNA: TGTGCCAGCAGCTTAAGGGGGTCAGGGGGCACGGGCACCGGGGAGCTGTTTTTT

clone size: .
D gene: .
J gene: TRBJ2-2
V gene: TRBV24-1
CDR3 protein: CATSAWGGTEDTGELFF
CDR3 DNA: TGTGCCACCAGTGCCTGGGGCGGGACTGAGGACACCGGGGAGCTGTTTTTT

clone size: few
D gene: .
J gene: TRBJ1-4
V gene: TRBV15
CDR3 protein: CATSRDLDLSNEKLFF
CDR3 DNA: TGTGCCACCAGCAGAGATCTGGACTTGTCTAATGAAAAACTGTTTTTT

clone size: .
D gene: TRBD1
J gene: TRBJ2-7
V gene: TRBV6-5
CDR3 protein: CASSYPGQGSDEQYF
CDR3 DNA: TGTGCCAGCAGTTACCCGGGACAGGGCTCCGACGAGCAGTACTTC

clone size: many
D gene: .
J gene: TRBJ1-4
V gene: TRBV20-1
CDR3 protein: CSALAPAELFF
CDR3 DNA: TGCAGTGCCCTTGCCCCCGCGGAACTGTTTTTT